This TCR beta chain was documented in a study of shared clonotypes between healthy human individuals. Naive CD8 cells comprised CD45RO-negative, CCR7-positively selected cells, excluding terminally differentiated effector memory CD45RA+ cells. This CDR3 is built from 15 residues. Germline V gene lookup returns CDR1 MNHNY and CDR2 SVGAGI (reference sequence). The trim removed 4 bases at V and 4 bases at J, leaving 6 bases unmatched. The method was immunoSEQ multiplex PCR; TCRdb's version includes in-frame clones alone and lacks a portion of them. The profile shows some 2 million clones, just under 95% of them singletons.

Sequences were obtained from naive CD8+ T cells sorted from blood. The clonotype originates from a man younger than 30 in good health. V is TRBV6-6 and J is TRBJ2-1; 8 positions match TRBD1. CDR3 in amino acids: CASSSYRGVYNEQFF. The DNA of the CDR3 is TGTGCCAGCAGTTCTTACAGGGGGGTTTACAATGAGCAGTTCTTC.